A single sample is the source of the 18 T cell receptor beta chains below, sequenced in a study of cytomegalovirus exposure and HLA in healthy donors (dated 2017 in TCRdb). Receptor amplification or capture employed the immunoSEQ multiplex PCR assay. A mixture of 60 forward primers for TCR Vbeta segments and 13 reverse primers for TCR Jbeta segments was used in the multiplex PCR. What TCRdb holds here is the immuneACCESS table cut down to in-frame rearrangements. Part of the clones is not present; checked against another copy, under half of the missing clones reflect an unresolved V gene, and the others are unexplained. A total of roughly 110,000 clones appear in this sample, 70% to 80% of them only once. About 2.5% of the sample comes from the top ten. The sequenced material came from PBMCs. The receptors originated from a female donor in good health and CMV-seronegative.

Only a few counts were recorded for this clone. This rearrangement joins TRBV7-3 to TRBJ2-1; 10 bases are shared with TRBD2. After removal of 5 bases from V and 6 bases from J, the junction contained 7 bases not matched to a gene. This CDR3 region has 15 residues. Looked up from germline, CDR1 is SGHTA and CDR2 is FQGTGA. CDR3 sequence: CASSPIAGGGNEQFF. The CDR3 region has the DNA TGTGCCAGCAGCCCGATAGCGGGAGGAGGCAATGAGCAGTTCTTC.

The chain links TRBV5-1 to TRBJ1-1, with 9 bases fitting TRBD1. The V segment lost 2 bases and the J segment 2 bases; nucleotides outside the gene matches: 13. The CDR3 extends over 18 amino acids. Per the germline V gene, CDR1 is SGHRS and CDR2 is YFSETQ. This chain's CDR3 is CASSFRGGQGIRNTEAFF. The CDR3 bases are TGCGCCAGCAGCTTTAGGGGGGGACAGGGAATAAGAAACACTGAAGCTTTCTTT.

J is TRBJ1-4 and V is TRBV27; D might be TRBD1 (6 bases). CDR1 and CDR2 (germline): MNHEY, SMNVEV (reference sequence). Between the trimmed V and J ends, which lost 5 bases and 9 bases, there was a span of 13 bases. The CDR3 sequence is 13 residues long. CDR3 DNA: TGTGCCAGCAGTGCCTGGACAGAGAAAAAACTGTTTTTT. It codes for CASSAWTEKKLFF.

The V and J genes are TRBV7-6 and TRBJ2-7; 8 bases fit TRBD1. The CDR3 loop spans 14 amino acids. Germline values: CDR1 SGHVS, CDR2 FNYEAQ. V dropped 5 bases and J dropped 2; count of bases not matched to a gene: 5. CDR3 region: CASSTRTGPYEQYF. The CDR3 region has the DNA TGTGCCAGCAGCACCCGGACAGGGCCCTACGAGCAGTACTTC.

The J gene is TRBJ2-1, the V gene TRBV7-2; 13 nucleotides line up with TRBD2. This CDR3 spans 19 amino acids. Trimming took 1 base from V and 8 from J; bases not matched to a gene: 14. Per germline, CDR1 SGHTA and CDR2 FQGNSA. The CDR3 DNA reads TGTGCCAGCAGCTTAGAGGCCTTTGGACTAGCGGGAGACGGGCATGAGCAGTTCTTC. Translating gives CASSLEAFGLAGDGHEQFF.

This chain links TRBV15 with TRBJ2-7, with 9 bases that match TRBD1. Germline V lookup: CDR1 LNHNV, CDR2 YYDKDF (reference sequence). With 0 bases clipped from V and 5 bases from J, the junction kept 8 bases outside the gene matches. The CDR3 contains 16 residues. Here the CDR3 reads CATSRDRGDRAHEQYF. CDR3 bases: TGTGCCACCAGCAGAGATAGGGGGGACAGGGCCCACGAGCAGTACTTC.

V usage is TRBV30 and J usage is TRBJ1-2, with D perhaps TRBD1 (6 bases). Germline assignment: CDR1 GTSNPN and CDR2 SVGIG (reference sequence). This CDR3 spans 12 amino acids. Trimming stripped 1 base from V and 6 bases from J, with 9 bases between. The CDR3 nucleotides read TGTGCCTGGAGTGCGCAGGGGCATGGCTACACCTTC. Encoded protein: CAWSAQGHGYTF.

V usage is TRBV30 and J usage is TRBJ2-7; TRBD2 matches at 13 bases. V dropped 5 bases and J dropped 6; count of bases not matched to a gene: 4. This CDR3 comprises 13 residues. CDR1 GTSNPN and CDR2 SVGIG come from the germline V gene (reference sequence). Written as DNA, the CDR3 is TGTGCCTGGGGACTAGCGGGAGTCCGCGAGCAGTACTTC. Its protein is CAWGLAGVREQYF.

The V gene is TRBV23-1, the J gene TRBJ2-1, with TRBD2 identical over 11 bases. TRBV23-1 is known as an ORF, though its function is uncertain. CDR3 length: 20 amino acids. With V trimmed by 4 bases and J by 0 bases, 14 bases remained unmatched. Here the CDR3 reads CASSLNSGTSGNSSYNEQFF. The CDR3 DNA sequence: TGCGCCAGCAGTCTCAATTCCGGGACTAGCGGTAATAGCTCCTACAATGAGCAGTTCTTC.

The CDR3 spells CASSSSRDRVGYTF. CDR3 DNA: TGTGCCAGCAGCTCCTCCCGGGACAGGGTAGGCTACACCTTC. The V call is TRBV5-4, the J call TRBJ1-2, with 9 positions matching TRBD1. V dropped 3 bases and J dropped 8; count of bases not matched to a gene: 8. CDR1 and CDR2 from the germline V gene are SGHNT and YYREEE (reference sequence). The CDR3 is made up of 14 amino acids.

The chain recombines TRBV7-3 with TRBJ2-3, with a tentative D call TRBD1 (6 bases). The CDR3 extends over 14 amino acids. Germline CDR1 is SGHTA and CDR2 is FQGTGA. The ends were cut back, 2 bases at V and 7 bases at J, with 13 bases in the middle. This CDR3 reads CASSLAGATHTQYF. DNA for the CDR3: TGTGCCAGCAGCTTAGCAGGGGCCACCCATACGCAGTATTTT.

This chain uses TRBV5-1 with TRBJ2-5, with 7 bases identical to TRBD1. The J segment lost 1 base and the V segment lost 4 bases, leaving 7 bases of the junction unmatched. The CDR3 has 15 residues. Germline CDR1 SGHRS, CDR2 YFSETQ. Here the CDR3 DNA reads TGCGCCAGCAGCAGGGGACAGCTCGTCCAAGAGACCCAGTACTTC. It codes for CASSRGQLVQETQYF.

The V gene is TRBV29-1, the J gene TRBJ2-7; D ambiguous. The CDR3 spans 11 residues. Trimming removed 6 bases from V and 6 bases from J, with 12 bases in between. Germline values: CDR1 SQVTM, CDR2 ANQGSEA. CDR3 protein: CSVSHIGEQYF. The CDR3 DNA follows: TGCAGCGTCTCCCATATCGGCGAGCAGTACTTC.

The rearrangement links TRBV19 to TRBJ1-5; D call uncertain. The CDR3 consists of 18 residues. V gave up 5 bases and J gave up 0 bases, with 20 bases separating them. Germline V lookup: CDR1 LNHDA, CDR2 SQIVND (reference sequence). CDR3 DNA: TGTGCCAGTAGTTTTCAAACCGGGAATCCATATAGCAATCAGCCCCAGCATTTT. It is translated as CASSFQTGNPYSNQPQHF.

V gene TRBV6-1 combines with J gene TRBJ2-3; D possibly corresponds to TRBD2 (5 bases). CDR1 is MNHNS and CDR2 is SASEGT in the germline V gene. CDR3 size: 18 residues. V lost 2 bases, J lost 0 bases, and 18 bases lay in between. The chain's CDR3 is CASSELSGWDPSTDTQYF. The CDR3 coding sequence is TGTGCCAGCAGTGAACTGAGCGGATGGGATCCTAGCACAGATACGCAGTATTTT.

The chain uses TRBV5-6 and TRBJ2-2, with D hard to call. The germline gives CDR1 SGHDT, CDR2 YYEEEE. The CDR3 is made up of 16 amino acids. The ends were cut back, 0 bases at V and 2 bases at J, with 11 bases in the middle. This CDR3 is CASSLGYPGNTGELFF. CDR3 coding DNA: TGTGCCAGCAGCTTGGGCTATCCAGGAAACACCGGGGAGCTGTTTTTT.

The CDR3 is CASSETPSRDYGYTF. The CDR3 DNA reads as TGTGCCAGCAGTGAGACCCCTTCACGGGACTATGGCTACACCTTC. The chain carries TRBV2 and TRBJ1-2; D is uncertain. Germline CDR1 and CDR2: SNHLY and FYNNEI. CDR3 length: 15 amino acids. V dropped 3 bases and J dropped 3 bases, with 14 bases sitting between them.

V is TRBV21-1 and J is TRBJ2-7; TRBD1 is taken as the D call from the table, unchecked against the DNA. TRBV21-1 is described as a pseudogene. The CDR3 contains 19 residues. As DNA, the CDR3 is TGTGCCAGCAGGTTGAAGAGAGGTGGCGGCGGACATTTACACTACGAGCAGTACTTC. Residues: CASRLKRGGGGHLHYEQYF.